Below, one TCR beta chain is given with its context. Its antigen remains unknown. The data originate from a study of blood T cells in healthy people across ages. Study information: Using template switching, researchers captured about one barcoded beta molecule for each two T cells.

The study, taken as a whole, reports: Shifts in expanded clonotypes may have been confounded by donor CMV status, which was unknown.

A sample-barcoded 5' primer and a J-beta primer mix were used in a second PCR of roughly 6 to 11 cycles. A template-switch adaptor with 12 random nucleotides tagged each cDNA molecule. One entry per CDR3 protein results from TCRdb running MiXCR on the 5' RACE reads. Here the sample spans around 800,000 distinct CDR3 sequences, more than 25% being singletons. Per germline, CDR1 SNHLY and CDR2 FYNNEI. V dropped 6 bases and J dropped 3 bases, with 18 bases sitting between them. This CDR3 has 15 amino acids. The data also belong to a second study, concerning T cells of mothers and their children. That report notes: Sequencing revealed no T cell clones that were persistent and microchimeric.

This chain links TRBV2 with TRBJ2-7; D not resolved. Specimen: blood. The TCR originated in a boy younger than 18 in good health. The CDR3 coding sequence is TGTGCCAGCAGCATCGATCGGGTGTCAAACTACGAGCAGTACTTC. It encodes CASSIDRVSNYEQYF.